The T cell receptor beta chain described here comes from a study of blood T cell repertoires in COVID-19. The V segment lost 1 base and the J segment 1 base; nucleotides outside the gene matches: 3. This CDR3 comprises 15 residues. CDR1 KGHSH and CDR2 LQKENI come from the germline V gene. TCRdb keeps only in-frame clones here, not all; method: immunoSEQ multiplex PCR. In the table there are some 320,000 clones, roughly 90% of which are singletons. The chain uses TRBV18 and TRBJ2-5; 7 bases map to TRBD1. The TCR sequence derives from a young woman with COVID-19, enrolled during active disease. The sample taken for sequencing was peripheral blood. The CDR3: CASSPRGTAQETQYF. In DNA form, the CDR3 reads TGTGCCAGCTCACCACGGGGGACAGCCCAAGAGACCCAGTACTTC.